Presented here are 16 T cell receptor beta chains from one specimen sequenced in a study of T-cell reconstitution after alpha-beta-depleted transplantation in children. Preparation of the TCRbeta library involved a method that used unique molecular identifiers. TCRdb ran MiXCR on the PCR reads and lists one entry per CDR3 protein. The sample carries 150,000 to 200,000 distinct CDR3 sequences, 6% to 7% recorded once. Sequences were derived from PBMCs from the stem cell graft donor, sampled from the stem cell graft. Receptors originate from a human donor who donated a stem cell graft to a child with Wiskott-Aldrich syndrome.

This clonotype was observed at least ten times. V usage is TRBV12-3 or TRBV12-4 and J usage is TRBJ1-2; D is perhaps TRBD1 (6 bases). Trimming took off 4 bases at V and 4 bases at J, with 10 bases between the two ends. This CDR3 spans 13 amino acids. The CDR3, as DNA: TGTGCCAGCAGTTGGGACACCTTCTATGGCTACACCTTC. This translates into CASSWDTFYGYTF.

The table lists this clonotype with many counts. The rearrangement joins TRBV12-3 or TRBV12-4 to TRBJ1-3; TRBD1 might be the D (5 bases). The CDR3 contains 14 residues. Trimming took off 6 bases at V and 4 bases at J, with 13 bases between the two ends. The CDR3 sequence: CASRPQGSGNTIYF. The CDR3 DNA sequence: TGTGCCAGCAGACCTCAGGGATCCGGAAACACCATATATTTT.

This clonotype was counted between two and nine times. This sequence joins TRBV7-8 and TRBJ2-7; TRBD2 matches at 13 bases. V lost 5 bases, J lost 5 bases, and 9 bases stayed unmatched. This CDR3 comprises 16 residues. Germline V lookup: CDR1 SGHVS, CDR2 FQNEAQ. CDR3 residues: CASSPLRLAGGHEQYF. The DNA for the CDR3 is TGTGCCAGCAGCCCATTAAGACTAGCGGGGGGTCACGAGCAGTACTTC. Combining the CDR3 with reference TRBV7-8 and TRBJ2-7 gives the whole variable domain GAGVSQSPRYKVAKRGQDVALRCDPISGHVSLFWYQQALGQGPEFLTYFQNEAQLDKSGLPSDRFFAERPEGSVSTLKIQRTQQEDSAVYLCASSPLRLAGGHEQYFGPGTRLTVT.

This clonotype was detected ten times or more. CDR3 coding DNA: TGCGCCAGCAGTGGACTAGCGGGAGGAGTGCATGAGCAGTTCTTC. This encodes CASSGLAGGVHEQFF. This chain links TRBV5-1 with TRBJ2-1; 14 bases align to TRBD2. This CDR3 contains 15 residues. Trimming at V came to 5 bases and at J to 8 bases, leaving 6 bases not matched to a gene. CDR1 and CDR2 (germline): SGHRS, YFSETQ.

This clonotype was detected ten times or more. The chain uses TRBV7-2 and TRBJ1-5; 7 nucleotides agree with TRBD1. Germline V gene data show CDR1 as SGHTA and CDR2 as FQGNSA. The trim removed 4 bases at V and 3 bases at J, leaving 3 bases unmatched. CDR3 length: 14 residues. This chain's CDR3 is CASSSTGYNQPQHF. CDR3 in DNA: TGTGCCAGCAGCTCGACAGGGTACAATCAGCCCCAGCATTTT.

This clonotype was detected ten times or more. Its ends do not fully match the called genes, so a read error is possible. The chain links TRBV5-1 to TRBJ2-5; D not resolved. This CDR3 region has 12 residues. The V gene's germline CDR1 is SGHRS and CDR2 YFSETQ. The CDR3 DNA is TGTGCCAGCAGCTCCAACCAAGAGACCCAGTACTTC. Translated, it gives CASSSNQETQYF.

The sample holds many counts of this clonotype. The V gene is TRBV5-1, the J gene TRBJ2-5; TRBD2 aligns across 12 bases. Trimming at V came to 2 bases and at J to 5 bases, leaving 7 bases not matched to a gene. The CDR3 is 16 amino acids. The germline gives CDR1 SGHRS, CDR2 YFSETQ. The DNA for the CDR3 is TGCGCCAGCAGCTTCAGGACTAGCGGGGTTTTCGAGACCCAGTACTTC. Translation gives CASSFRTSGVFETQYF. The full variable domain, with the rest looked up from reference TRBV5-1 and TRBJ2-5, is KAGVTQTPRYLIKTRGQQVTLSCSPISGHRSVSWYQQTPGQGLQFLFEYFSETQRNKGNFPGRFSGRQFSNSRSEMNVSTLELGDSALYLCASSFRTSGVFETQYFGPGTRLLVL.

This clonotype showed up many times. The rearrangement joins TRBV7-9 to TRBJ1-1; 7 bases match TRBD1. V shed 1 base, J shed 7 bases, and the junction held 6 bases outside the gene matches. The CDR3 runs to 14 residues. CDR1 is SEHNR and CDR2 is FQNEAQ in the germline V gene (reference sequence). CDR3 residues: CASSLGGGDVEAFF. The DNA of the CDR3 is TGTGCCAGCAGCTTAGGAGGGGGCGACGTTGAAGCTTTCTTT.

This clonotype has a count of ten or more. The J gene is TRBJ2-1, the V gene TRBV12-3 or TRBV12-4; D is undetermined. Trimming shortened V by 6 bases and J by 0 bases, and 18 bases separated the two germline ends. The CDR3 is 17 residues long. In nucleotides, the CDR3 is TGTGCCAGCAGCGATAGAGATACAGTAAGCTCCTACAATGAGCAGTTCTTC. This encodes CASSDRDTVSSYNEQFF.

The chain recombines TRBV29-1 with TRBJ1-3; the match to TRBD1 covers 7 bases. Trimming removed 4 bases from V and 0 bases from J; junction bases left unmatched: 6. This CDR3 comprises 15 residues. The germline gives CDR1 SQVTM, CDR2 ANQGSEA. The CDR3 loop reads CSVAKTGNSGNTIYF. The DNA of the CDR3 is TGCAGCGTTGCTAAGACAGGGAACTCTGGAAACACCATATATTTT. The variable domain in full, completed from reference TRBV29-1 and TRBJ1-3, reads SAVISQKPSRDICQRGTSLTIQCQVDSQVTMMFWYRQQPGQSLTLIATANQGSEATYESGFVIDKFPISRPNLTFSTLTVSNMSPEDSSIYLCSVAKTGNSGNTIYFGEGSWLTVV.

In this sample, this clonotype turned up many times. The rearrangement links TRBV5-5 to TRBJ2-5; D perhaps matches TRBD1 (6 bases). The CDR3 covers 17 residues. V dropped 3 bases and J dropped 3 bases, with 21 bases sitting between them. The germline V gene has CDR1 SGHKS and CDR2 YYEKEE (reference sequence). CDR3 region: CASSSSHEGRGKETQYF. In DNA, the CDR3 is TGTGCCAGCAGCTCCAGCCACGAGGGCAGGGGAAAAGAGACCCAGTACTTC.

In its sample, this clonotype was seen many times. This chain uses TRBV4-1 with TRBJ2-5, with D possibly being TRBD2 (6 bases). Trimming cost V 2 bases and J 4 bases, with 14 bases left between them. Looked up from germline, CDR1 is MGHRA and CDR2 is YSYEKL. The CDR3 runs 15 residues. Here the CDR3 DNA reads TGCGCCAGCAGCCAACTGCGGGGATCGGGAGAGACCCAGTACTTC. Its translation is CASSQLRGSGETQYF.

The genes are TRBV7-2 and TRBJ1-5; the D gene is possibly TRBD1 (6 bases). Trimming shortened V by 3 bases and J by 3 bases, and 9 bases separated the two germline ends. The CDR3 consists of 14 residues. The V gene's germline CDR1 is SGHTA and CDR2 FQGNSA. The CDR3 loop is CASSFTGPNQPQHF. DNA of the CDR3: TGTGCCAGCAGCTTTACAGGGCCCAATCAGCCCCAGCATTTT.

This clonotype was picked up many times. The rearrangement uses TRBV3-1 and TRBJ2-1; no definite D call. The length of the CDR3 is 12 residues. CDR1 is LGHDT and CDR2 is YNNKEL in the germline V gene (reference sequence). V was clipped by 6 bases and J by 7 bases, with 10 bases between them. Here the CDR3 reads CASSKTTNEQFF. Here the CDR3 DNA reads TGTGCCAGCAGTAAGACCACAAATGAGCAGTTCTTC.

The V and J genes are TRBV18 and TRBJ2-7, with 10 bases identical to TRBD2. V shed 5 bases and J 7 bases; nucleotides not matched to a gene: 5. The CDR3 has 13 residues. Germline V gene lookup returns CDR1 KGHSH and CDR2 LQKENI. In DNA form, the CDR3 reads TGTGCCAGCTCAACCCTAGCGGGGGCTGAGCAGTACTTC. This codes for CASSTLAGAEQYF.

This clonotype was recorded many times. The chain carries TRBV4-1 and TRBJ2-7; TRBD2 matches at 9 bases. J gave up 0 bases and V 1 base, and 7 bases lay outside the gene matches. The CDR3 is 17 amino acids. Germline loops: CDR1 MGHRA, CDR2 YSYEKL. The CDR3: CASSQGDRTSVSYEQYF. In DNA form, the CDR3 reads TGCGCCAGCAGCCAAGGAGATCGGACTAGCGTCTCCTACGAGCAGTACTTC.